The 15 T cell receptor beta chains given below trace back to one sample, sequenced in a study of blood T cells in healthy people across ages. Alongside a J-beta primer mix, a sample-barcoded 5' primer served in a second PCR lasting roughly 6 to 11 cycles. From the 5' RACE reads, TCRdb called clonotypes with MiXCR, one entry per CDR3 protein. The sample lists roughly 1,000,000 distinct CDR3 sequences, approximately 25% occurring once. The sample was also reused in another study, on T cells of mothers and their children.

Sequencing was performed on blood. Source of these receptors: a girl aged 2 to 10 in good health.

The V gene is TRBV29-1, the J gene TRBJ2-1; TRBD1 matches at 9 bases. Germline loops: CDR1 SQVTM, CDR2 ANQGSEA. CDR3 length: 12 amino acids. V lost 1 base to trimming and J lost 14 bases; unmatched junction nucleotides: 6. The CDR3 protein is CSVEGPDRGKFF. As DNA, the CDR3 is TGCAGCGTTGAAGGTCCGGACAGGGGAAAGTTCTTC.

The chain is built from TRBV20-1 and TRBJ2-5; TRBD2 aligns across 10 bases. The CDR3 has 15 amino acids. V lost 1 base to trimming and J lost 5 bases; unmatched junction nucleotides: 7. CDR1 and CDR2 (germline): DFQATT, SNEGSKA (reference sequence). The CDR3 DNA reads as TGCAGTGCTAGAGGAGGAAGCGGGGGGGACGAGACCCAGTACTTC. Encoded protein: CSARGGSGGDETQYF.

In this sample, this clonotype turned up a few times. The V and J genes are TRBV15 and TRBJ2-1; TRBD1 matches 9 bases. The germline V gene encodes CDR1 LNHNV and CDR2 YYDKDF (reference sequence). There are 15 residues in the CDR3. Trimming at V came to 4 bases and at J to 7 bases, leaving 8 bases not matched to a gene. CDR3 residues: CATSTRDRDENEQFF. Written as DNA, the CDR3 is TGTGCCACCAGCACCCGGGACAGGGACGAGAATGAGCAGTTCTTC.

V usage is TRBV5-1 and J usage is TRBJ2-1, with 8 bases lining up with TRBD2. CDR1 and CDR2 from the germline V gene are SGHRS and YFSETQ. Trimming removed 0 bases from V and 5 bases from J; junction bases left unmatched: 7. The CDR3 sequence is 16 residues long. The CDR3 DNA reads as TGCGCCAGCAGCTTGGGGGTCGCGGGGGGTCACAATGAGCAGTTCTTC. Protein product: CASSLGVAGGHNEQFF.

This clonotype was seen a few times. The rearrangement joins TRBV7-2 to TRBJ1-2; D gene uncertain. V lost 5 bases, J lost 0 bases, and 22 bases lay in between. CDR1 and CDR2 (germline): SGHTA, FQGNSA. CDR3 length: 18 amino acids. Here the CDR3 DNA reads TGTGCCAGCAGCCTTAATCCGGGGAGGTCCCTTCCTAACTATGGCTACACCTTC. Translated, it gives CASSLNPGRSLPNYGYTF.

This clonotype was seen more than once but under ten times. The rearrangement links TRBV29-1 to TRBJ1-1; no reliable D call. The CDR3 has 12 amino acids. Trimming stripped 6 bases from V and 7 bases from J, with 15 bases between. The germline gives CDR1 SQVTM, CDR2 ANQGSEA. The CDR3: CSVLTESSEAFF. For the CDR3, the DNA is TGCAGCGTACTTACAGAGAGCAGTGAAGCTTTCTTT.

This clonotype was observed many times. The V call is TRBV7-9, the J call TRBJ2-5; 7 bases match TRBD1. The end of the DNA aligns better with TRBJ2-7, so the J call may be wrong. Germline loops: CDR1 SEHNR, CDR2 FQNEAQ (reference sequence). This CDR3 contains 14 residues. The CDR3 sequence is CASSSLDRDYEQYF. Here the CDR3 DNA reads TGTGCCAGCAGCTCCTTAGACAGGGACTACGAGCAGTACTTC.

The chain joins TRBV7-9 to TRBJ1-2; TRBD1 matches at 7 bases. The CDR3 is 11 amino acids. With V trimmed by 1 base and J by 12 bases, 2 bases remained unmatched. Germline CDR1 SEHNR, CDR2 FQNEAQ (reference sequence). The DNA of the CDR3 is TGTGCCAGCAGCTTAGGACAGGGAGACACCTTC. Translating gives CASSLGQGDTF.

The chain recombines TRBV5-1 with TRBJ2-5; tentative D call: TRBD2 (5 bases). With the DNA end fitting TRBJ2-7 better, the J assignment may be wrong. This CDR3 is built from 13 residues. Germline CDR1 reads SGHRS; CDR2 reads YFSETQ. The CDR3 spells CASREEDGYEQYF. CDR3 coding DNA: TGCGCCAGCAGGGAGGAGGACGGCTACGAGCAGTACTTC.

For this clonotype: The germline gene is not matched at one end of the junction; a read error may be the cause. The chain combines TRBV12-3 or TRBV12-4 with TRBJ2-1, with 10 bases identical to TRBD2. There are 12 residues in the CDR3. The CDR3 is CASRNGLAEFIF. The CDR3 DNA follows: TGTGCCAGCAGGAATGGACTAGCGGAATTCATCTTC.

The V call is TRBV29-1, the J call TRBJ1-5, with D unclear. The germline CDR1 and CDR2 sequences are SQVTM and ANQGSEA. The CDR3 covers 13 residues. Trimming stripped 7 bases from V and 5 bases from J, with 15 bases between. The CDR3, as DNA: TGCAGCGCTAACACCGAGGGAGATCAGCCCCAGCATTTT. It is translated as CSANTEGDQPQHF.

This rearrangement joins TRBV20-1 to TRBJ1-2; D is uncertain. CDR1 and CDR2 from the germline V gene are DFQATT and SNEGSKA (reference sequence). This CDR3 has 12 residues. The ends were cut back, 5 bases at V and 11 bases at J, with 18 bases in the middle. CDR3 DNA: TGCAGTGCTGGGGTTGAGGCCCAAGGGTACACCTTC. Translating gives CSAGVEAQGYTF.

There are a few counts of this clonotype. The V call is TRBV28, the J call TRBJ2-7, with 7 bases that match TRBD2. CDR3 size: 15 residues. Germline CDR1 is MDHEN and CDR2 is SYDVKM. The V segment lost 3 bases and the J segment 2 bases; nucleotides outside the gene matches: 7. The CDR3 region is CASSLGGAGAYEQYF. DNA of the CDR3: TGTGCCAGCAGTTTGGGAGGGGCCGGCGCCTACGAGCAGTACTTC.

The CDR3 here is CATTRKETQYF. CDR3 DNA sequence: TGTGCCACCACCCGTAAGGAGACCCAGTACTTC. This chain connects TRBV6-5 to TRBJ2-5, with D unclear. Germline V gives CDR1 MNHEY, CDR2 SVGAGI. The CDR3 is 11 residues long. Trimming took 10 bases from V and 5 from J, leaving 11 bases between them.

The V gene is TRBV29-1, the J gene TRBJ1-1; D unclear. With 8 bases removed from V and 0 bases from J, the gap between germline ends came to 16 bases. CDR1 SQVTM and CDR2 ANQGSEA come from the germline V gene. The CDR3 has 14 residues. For the CDR3, the DNA is TGCAGCACCCGGCCTTTGGTCCTGAACACTGAAGCTTTCTTT. Protein sequence: CSTRPLVLNTEAFF.